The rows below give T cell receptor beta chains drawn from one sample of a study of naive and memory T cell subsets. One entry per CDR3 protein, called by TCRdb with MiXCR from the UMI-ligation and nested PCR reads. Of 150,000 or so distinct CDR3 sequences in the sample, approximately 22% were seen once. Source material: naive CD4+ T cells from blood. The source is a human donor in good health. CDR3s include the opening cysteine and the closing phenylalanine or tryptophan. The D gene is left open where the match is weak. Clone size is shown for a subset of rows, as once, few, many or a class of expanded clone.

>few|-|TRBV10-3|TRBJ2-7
CAISERGEQYF
TGTGCCATCAGTGAGCGGGGCGAGCAGTACTTC
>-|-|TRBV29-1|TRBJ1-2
CSVGGGPGYTF
TGCAGCGTTGGAGGGGGGCCAGGCTACACCTTC
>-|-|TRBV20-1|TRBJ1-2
CSARGVTLGGYTF
TGCAGTGCTAGGGGGGTTACCCTCGGGGGCTACACCTTC
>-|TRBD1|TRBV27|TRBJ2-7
CASPFRDSSYEQYF
TGTGCCAGCCCTTTTAGGGACAGCTCCTACGAGCAGTACTTC
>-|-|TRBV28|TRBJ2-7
CASSAPGASYEQYF
TGTGCCAGCAGCGCTCCGGGGGCCTCCTACGAGCAGTACTTC
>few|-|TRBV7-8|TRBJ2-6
CASSLGQVSGANVLTF
TGTGCCAGCAGCTTAGGTCAGGTCTCTGGGGCCAACGTCCTGACTTTC
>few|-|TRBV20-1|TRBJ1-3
CSAPGTSGNTIYF
TGCAGTGCCCCAGGAACCTCTGGAAACACCATATATTTT
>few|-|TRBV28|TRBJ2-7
CATSPGVSYEQYF
TGTGCCACCAGTCCAGGAGTCTCCTACGAGCAGTACTTC
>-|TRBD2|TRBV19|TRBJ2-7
CASSSWAGEGDEQYF
TGTGCCAGTAGTTCATGGGCGGGAGAAGGCGACGAGCAGTACTTC
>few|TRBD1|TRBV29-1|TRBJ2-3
CSVLSGQLTDTQYF
TGCAGCGTCCTTTCGGGACAGCTCACAGATACGCAGTATTTT
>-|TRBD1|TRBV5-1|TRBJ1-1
CASSLGTGPEAFF
TGCGCCAGCAGCTTGGGGACAGGCCCTGAAGCTTTCTTT
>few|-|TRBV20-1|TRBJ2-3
CSALIPLTREWTDTQYF
TGCAGTGCCCTAATCCCCCTGACTAGAGAATGGACAGATACGCAGTATTTT
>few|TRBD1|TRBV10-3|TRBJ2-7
CAIRGQGAYEQYF
TGTGCCATCAGGGGACAGGGGGCCTACGAGCAGTACTTC
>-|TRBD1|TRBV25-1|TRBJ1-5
CASSDGGQGNNQPQHF
TGTGCCAGCAGTGATGGGGGACAGGGAAACAATCAGCCCCAGCATTTT
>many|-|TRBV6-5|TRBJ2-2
CASSYSRAPNTGELFF
TGTGCCAGCAGTTATAGCAGGGCCCCCAACACCGGGGAGCTGTTTTTT
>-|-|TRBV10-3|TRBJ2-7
CAISVLGGYGEQYF
TGTGCCATCAGTGTTCTAGGAGGGTACGGCGAGCAGTACTTC
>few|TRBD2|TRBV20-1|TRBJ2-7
CSALRGSTWEQYF
TGCAGTGCTTTGCGCGGGAGTACCTGGGAGCAGTACTTC
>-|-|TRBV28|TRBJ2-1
CASLRGASYNEQFF
TGTGCCAGTCTAAGAGGAGCGTCCTACAATGAGCAGTTCTTC
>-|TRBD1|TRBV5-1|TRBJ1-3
CASSSRDRGSGNTIYF
TGCGCCAGCAGCTCACGAGACAGGGGATCCGGAAACACCATATATTTT
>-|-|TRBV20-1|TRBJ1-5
CSAKVHYSNQPQHF
TGCAGTGCTAAAGTGCATTATAGCAATCAGCCCCAGCATTTT
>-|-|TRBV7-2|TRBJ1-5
CASSPSRVEQPQHF
TGTGCCAGCAGCCCCTCCCGGGTAGAGCAGCCCCAGCATTTT
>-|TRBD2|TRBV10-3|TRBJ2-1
CAIRHTSGSYNEQFF
TGTGCCATCAGACACACTAGCGGCTCCTACAATGAGCAGTTCTTC
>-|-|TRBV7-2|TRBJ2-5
CASSLGGSQETQYF
TGTGCCAGCAGCTTAGGGGGTTCACAAGAGACCCAGTACTTC
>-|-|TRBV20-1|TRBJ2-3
CSARDRSTDTQYF
TGCAGTGCTAGAGATCGGAGCACAGATACGCAGTATTTT
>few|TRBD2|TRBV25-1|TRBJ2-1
CASSAGLAGREQFF
TGTGCCAGCAGCGCGGGACTAGCGGGAAGAGAGCAGTTCTTC
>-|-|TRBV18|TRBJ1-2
CASSPGPQDGYTF
TGTGCCAGCTCACCCGGACCGCAAGATGGCTACACCTTC
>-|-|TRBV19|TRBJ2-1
CASGVDGYNEQFF
TGTGCCAGTGGTGTCGACGGATACAATGAGCAGTTCTTC
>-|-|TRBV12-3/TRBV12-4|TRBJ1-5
CASSLGPSNQPQHF
TGTGCCAGCAGTTTAGGACCAAGCAATCAGCCCCAGCATTTT
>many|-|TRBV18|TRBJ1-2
CASSPRPGDGYTF
TGTGCCAGCTCACCACGGCCGGGAGATGGCTACACCTTC
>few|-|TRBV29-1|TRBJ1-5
CSVDPGFGQPQHF
TGCAGCGTTGACCCGGGGTTCGGTCAGCCCCAGCATTTT
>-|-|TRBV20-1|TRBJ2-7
CSANRIVSYEQYF
TGCAGTGCCAACAGGATCGTGTCCTACGAGCAGTACTTC
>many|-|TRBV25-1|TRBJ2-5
CASSESFRGKETQYF
TGTGCCAGCAGTGAATCCTTTCGGGGAAAAGAGACCCAGTACTTC
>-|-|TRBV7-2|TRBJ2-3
CASSLVGLDRLTDTQYF
TGTGCCAGCAGCTTAGTCGGTTTAGACAGACTCACAGATACGCAGTATTTT
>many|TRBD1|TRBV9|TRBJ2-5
CASSVVGTGPYETQYF
TGTGCCAGCAGCGTCGTGGGGACAGGGCCCTATGAGACCCAGTACTTC
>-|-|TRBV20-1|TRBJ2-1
CSAARNEQFF
TGCAGTGCTGCACGTAATGAGCAGTTCTTC
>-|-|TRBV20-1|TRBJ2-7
CSARQGTNGEQYF
TGCAGTGCTAGGCAGGGAACCAACGGCGAGCAGTACTTC
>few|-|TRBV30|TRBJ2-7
CAWSLRVREQYF
TGTGCCTGGAGCCTCAGGGTTCGCGAGCAGTACTTC
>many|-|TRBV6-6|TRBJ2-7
CASRRTADSYEQYF
TGTGCCAGCCGCCGGACAGCGGACTCCTACGAGCAGTACTTC
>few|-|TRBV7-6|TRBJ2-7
CASSLGDTYEQYF
TGTGCCAGCAGCTTAGGAGATACCTACGAGCAGTACTTC
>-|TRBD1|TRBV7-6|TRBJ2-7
CASSHLVTGGTNEQYF
TGTGCCAGCAGCCACTTGGTGACAGGGGGGACCAACGAGCAGTACTTC
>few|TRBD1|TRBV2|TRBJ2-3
CASRDRETRDTQYF
TGTGCCAGCAGGGACAGGGAGACGAGAGATACGCAGTATTTT
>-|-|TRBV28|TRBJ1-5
CASSLTRGGNQPQHF
TGTGCCAGCAGTTTAACGAGGGGCGGCAATCAGCCCCAGCATTTT
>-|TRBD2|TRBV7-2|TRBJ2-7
CASSLAWRSGRRYEQYF
TGTGCCAGCAGCTTAGCTTGGAGAAGCGGGAGACGATACGAGCAGTACTTC
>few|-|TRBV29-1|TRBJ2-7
CSVARRHSYEQYF
TGCAGCGTTGCGCGGCGCCACTCCTACGAGCAGTACTTC
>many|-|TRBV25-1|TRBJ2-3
CASSAQGFPTDTQYF
TGTGCCAGCAGTGCTCAGGGTTTCCCCACAGATACGCAGTATTTT
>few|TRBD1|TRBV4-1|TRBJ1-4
CASREPGRDRNEKLFF
TGCGCCAGCAGGGAACCGGGCCGGGACAGGAATGAAAAACTGTTTTTT